This note documents a single TCR beta chain sequence. The antigen is undetermined. This sample stems from a study of T cell responses to AZD1222 COVID-19 vaccine. Turning to the study itself: Recipients boosted at about 4 weeks or about 12 weeks are pooled. Broader study findings: Epitopes outside B.1.351 and B.1.1.7 mutated regions reportedly drew nearly half of spike TCRs. The repertoires were collected only after the peak T cell response. Most donors were white British, females outnumbered males, and clonal diversity was possibly underestimated.

The method was immunoSEQ multiplex PCR; TCRdb's version includes in-frame clones alone and lacks a portion of them. Of approximately 190,000 clones listed, around 90% are singletons. There are 15 residues in the CDR3. CDR1 SGHTA and CDR2 FQGNSA come from the germline V gene. The V end lost 0 bases, the J end lost 6 bases, and 11 bases lay between the germline ends. The sequences come from peripheral blood, collected on day 0 of AZD1222 vaccination. The chain carries TRBV7-2 and TRBJ1-4, with D tentatively TRBD1 (5 bases). The TCR comes from an adult in good health. In DNA, the CDR3 is TGTGCCAGCAGCTTAGCGCCGGGGCTTGATGAAAAACTGTTTTTT. It translates to CASSLAPGLDEKLFF. Complete variable domain (other parts from reference TRBV7-2 and TRBJ1-4): GAGVSQSPSNKVTEKGKDVELRCDPISGHTALYWYRQSLGQGLEFLIYFQGNSAPDKSGLPSDRFSAERTGGSVSTLTIQRTQQEDSAVYLCASSLAPGLDEKLFFGSGTQLSVL.